This T cell receptor beta chain was recovered during a study of blood T cell repertoires in COVID-19. The cohort comprised adults aged 18 to 89 years residing in 20 to 30 US areas. Within 2 weeks before study entry, exposed participants met a COVID-19 case. This clone turned up a few times. In germline, CDR1 is SNHLY, CDR2 FYNNEI. V shed 8 bases and J shed 0 bases, with 6 bases lying between them. This CDR3 comprises 12 residues. Produced via immunoSEQ multiplex PCR; TCRdb's table is partial and in-frame only. The repertoire holds about 250,000 clones, with roughly 80% as singletons. The J gene is TRBJ2-3, the V gene TRBV2; D call uncertain. This clonotype was obtained from a middle-aged man who had been exposed to COVID-19. The sample was PBMCs or T cells enriched from blood (not recorded which). The CDR3 protein is CASPPSTDTQYF. CDR3 DNA: TGTGCCAGCCCCCCTAGCACAGATACGCAGTATTTT.